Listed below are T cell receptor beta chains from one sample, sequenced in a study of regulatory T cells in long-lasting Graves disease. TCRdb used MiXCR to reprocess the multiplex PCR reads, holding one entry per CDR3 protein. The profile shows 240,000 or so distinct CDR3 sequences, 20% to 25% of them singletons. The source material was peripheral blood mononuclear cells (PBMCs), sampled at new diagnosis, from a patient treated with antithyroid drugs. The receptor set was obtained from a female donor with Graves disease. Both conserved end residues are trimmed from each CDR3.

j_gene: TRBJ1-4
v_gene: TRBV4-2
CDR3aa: ASSQEGQAKNEKLF

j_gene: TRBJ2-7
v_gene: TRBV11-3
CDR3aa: ASSLGTDSYEQY

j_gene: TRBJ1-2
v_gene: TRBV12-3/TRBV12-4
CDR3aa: ASSLRGQSYGYT

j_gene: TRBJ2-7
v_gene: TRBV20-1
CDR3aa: SASPADRRPTYEQY

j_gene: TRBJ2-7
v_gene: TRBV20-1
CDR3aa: SARGVGGDIYEQY

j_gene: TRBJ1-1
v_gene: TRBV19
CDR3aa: ASSDTGETEAF

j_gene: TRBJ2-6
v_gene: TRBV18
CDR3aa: ASSPMTASSGANVLT

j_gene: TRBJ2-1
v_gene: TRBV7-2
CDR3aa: ASSSRGRGYNEQF

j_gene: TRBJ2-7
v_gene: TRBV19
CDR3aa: ASSTFTGTGSYEQY

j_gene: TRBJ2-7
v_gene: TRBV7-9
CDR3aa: ASSLATAEYGGAYEQY

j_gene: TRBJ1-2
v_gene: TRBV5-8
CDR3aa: ASSLGSENYGYT

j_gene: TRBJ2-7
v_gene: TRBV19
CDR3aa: ASIGRDYEQY

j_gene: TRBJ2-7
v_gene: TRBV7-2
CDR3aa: ASSLGGGGFRTRSYEQY

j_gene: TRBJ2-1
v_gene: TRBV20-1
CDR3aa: SARLAAYNEQF

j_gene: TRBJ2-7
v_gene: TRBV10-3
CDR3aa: AIKQGQIAGGFYEQY